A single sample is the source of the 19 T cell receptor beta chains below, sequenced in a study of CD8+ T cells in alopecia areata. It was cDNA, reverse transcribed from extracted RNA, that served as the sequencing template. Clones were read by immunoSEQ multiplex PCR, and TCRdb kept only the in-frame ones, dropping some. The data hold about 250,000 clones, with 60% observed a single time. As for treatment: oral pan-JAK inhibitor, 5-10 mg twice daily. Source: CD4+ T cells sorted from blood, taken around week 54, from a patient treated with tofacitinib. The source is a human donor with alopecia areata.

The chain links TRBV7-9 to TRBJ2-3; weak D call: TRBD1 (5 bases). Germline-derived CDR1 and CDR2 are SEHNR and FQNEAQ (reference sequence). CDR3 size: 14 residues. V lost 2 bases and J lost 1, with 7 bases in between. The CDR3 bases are TGTGCCAGCAGCTTAACAGGAGGCACAGATACGCAGTATTTT. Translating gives CASSLTGGTDTQYF.

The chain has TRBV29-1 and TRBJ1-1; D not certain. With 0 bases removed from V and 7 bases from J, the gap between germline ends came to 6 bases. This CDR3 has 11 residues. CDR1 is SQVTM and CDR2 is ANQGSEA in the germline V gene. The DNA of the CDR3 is TGCAGCGTTGAAGATCCTGATGAAGCTTTCTTT. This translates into CSVEDPDEAFF.

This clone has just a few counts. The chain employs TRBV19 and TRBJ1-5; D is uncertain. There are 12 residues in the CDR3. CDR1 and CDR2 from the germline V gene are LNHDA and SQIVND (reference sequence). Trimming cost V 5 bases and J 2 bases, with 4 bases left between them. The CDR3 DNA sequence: TGTGCCAGTAGTCTGGGCAATCAGCCCCAGCATTTT. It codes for CASSLGNQPQHF.

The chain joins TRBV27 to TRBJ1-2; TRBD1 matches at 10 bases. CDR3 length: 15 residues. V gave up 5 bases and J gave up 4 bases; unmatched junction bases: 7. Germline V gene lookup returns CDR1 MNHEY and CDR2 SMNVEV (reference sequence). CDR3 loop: CASSATGGRSYGYTF. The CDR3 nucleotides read TGTGCCAGCAGTGCGACAGGGGGCCGGTCCTATGGCTACACCTTC.

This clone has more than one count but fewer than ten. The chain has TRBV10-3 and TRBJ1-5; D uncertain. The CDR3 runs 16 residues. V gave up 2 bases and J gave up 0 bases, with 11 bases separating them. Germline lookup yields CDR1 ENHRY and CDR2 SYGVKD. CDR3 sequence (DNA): TGTGCCATCAGTGAGATGGAGAGTCATAGCAATCAGCCCCAGCATTTT. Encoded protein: CAISEMESHSNQPQHF.

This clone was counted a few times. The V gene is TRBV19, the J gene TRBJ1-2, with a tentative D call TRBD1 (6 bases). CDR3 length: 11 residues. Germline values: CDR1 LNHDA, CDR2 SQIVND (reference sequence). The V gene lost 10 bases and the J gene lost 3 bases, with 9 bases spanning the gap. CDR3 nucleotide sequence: TGTGCCATTAAGGGGGACTATGGCTACACCTTC. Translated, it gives CAIKGDYGYTF.

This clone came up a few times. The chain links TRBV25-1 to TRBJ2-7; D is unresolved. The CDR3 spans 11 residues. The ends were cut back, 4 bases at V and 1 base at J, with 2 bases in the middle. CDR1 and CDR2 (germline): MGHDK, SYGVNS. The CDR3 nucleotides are TGTGCCAGCAGTGTTTCCTACGAGCAGTACTTC. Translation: CASSVSYEQYF.

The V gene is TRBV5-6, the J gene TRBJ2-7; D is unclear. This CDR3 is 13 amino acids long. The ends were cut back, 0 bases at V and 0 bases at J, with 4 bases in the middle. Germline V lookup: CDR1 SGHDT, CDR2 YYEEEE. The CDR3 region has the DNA TGTGCCAGCAGCTTGGTAAGCTCCTACGAGCAGTACTTC. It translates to CASSLVSSYEQYF.

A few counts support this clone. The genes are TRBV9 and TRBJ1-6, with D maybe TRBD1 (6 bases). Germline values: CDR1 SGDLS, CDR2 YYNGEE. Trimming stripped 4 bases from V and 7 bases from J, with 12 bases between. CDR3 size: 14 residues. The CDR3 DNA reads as TGTGCCAGCAGCCAGACAGGCGGAAATTCACCCCTCCACTTT. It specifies CASSQTGGNSPLHF. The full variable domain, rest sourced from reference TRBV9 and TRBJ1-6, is DSGVTQTPKHLITATGQRVTLRCSPRSGDLSVYWYQQSLDQGLQFLIQYYNGEERAKGNILERFSAQQFPDLHSELNLSSLELGDSALYFCASSQTGGNSPLHFGNGTRLTVT.

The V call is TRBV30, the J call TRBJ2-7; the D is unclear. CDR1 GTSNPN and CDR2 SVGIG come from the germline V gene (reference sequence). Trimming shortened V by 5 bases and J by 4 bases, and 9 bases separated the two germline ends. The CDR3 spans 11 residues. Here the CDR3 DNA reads TGTGCCTGGGGGGTCTCATACGAGCAGTACTTC. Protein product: CAWGVSYEQYF.

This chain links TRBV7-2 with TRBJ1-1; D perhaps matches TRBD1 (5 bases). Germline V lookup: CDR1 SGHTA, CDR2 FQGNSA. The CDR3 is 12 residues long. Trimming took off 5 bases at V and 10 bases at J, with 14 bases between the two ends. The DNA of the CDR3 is TGTGCCAGCAGCCCCCTTTGGGGGGGAGCTTTCTTT. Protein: CASSPLWGGAFF.

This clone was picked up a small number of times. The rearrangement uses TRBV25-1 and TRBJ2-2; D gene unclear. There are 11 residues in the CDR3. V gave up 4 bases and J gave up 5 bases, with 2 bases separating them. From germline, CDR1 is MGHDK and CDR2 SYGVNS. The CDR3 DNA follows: TGTGCCAGCAGTGCTACCGGGGAGCTGTTTTTT. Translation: CASSATGELFF.

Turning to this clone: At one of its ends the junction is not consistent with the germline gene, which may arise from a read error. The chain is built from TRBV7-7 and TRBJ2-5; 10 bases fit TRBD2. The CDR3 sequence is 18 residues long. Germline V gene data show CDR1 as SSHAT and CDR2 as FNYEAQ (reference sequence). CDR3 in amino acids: CASSLTPAGGRSQETQYF. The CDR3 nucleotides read TGTGCTAGCAGCTTAACCCCAGCGGGGGGGCGGTCCCAAGAGACCCAGTACTTC.

The CDR3 is CASSHGRTPYEQYF. CDR3 bases: TGCGCCAGCAGTCATGGTCGGACCCCCTACGAGCAGTACTTC. V and J are TRBV23-1 and TRBJ2-7; unclear D gene. TRBV23-1 is an ORF, with its function uncertain. Trimming removed 3 bases at V and 2 bases at J, with 11 bases between. This CDR3 has 14 amino acids.

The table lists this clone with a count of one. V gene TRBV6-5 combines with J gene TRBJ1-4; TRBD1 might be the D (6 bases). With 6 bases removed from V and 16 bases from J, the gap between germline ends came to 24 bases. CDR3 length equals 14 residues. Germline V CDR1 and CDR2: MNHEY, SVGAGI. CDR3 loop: CASSLLPGKGGWFF. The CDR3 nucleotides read TGTGCCAGCAGCCTCCTCCCAGGAAAAGGGGGATGGTTTTTT.

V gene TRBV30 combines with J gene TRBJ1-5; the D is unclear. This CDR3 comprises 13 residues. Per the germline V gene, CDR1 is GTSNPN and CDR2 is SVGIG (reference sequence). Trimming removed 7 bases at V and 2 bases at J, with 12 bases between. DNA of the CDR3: TGTGCCTCGGGAGGAGCCGGCAATCAGCCCCAGCATTTT. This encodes CASGGAGNQPQHF.

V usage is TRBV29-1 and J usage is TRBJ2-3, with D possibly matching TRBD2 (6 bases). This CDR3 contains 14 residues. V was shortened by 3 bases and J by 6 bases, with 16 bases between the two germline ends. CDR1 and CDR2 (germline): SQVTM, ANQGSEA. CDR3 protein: CSVDPRGNRDTQYF. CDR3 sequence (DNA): TGCAGCGTTGATCCCCGGGGGAACCGCGATACGCAGTATTTT.

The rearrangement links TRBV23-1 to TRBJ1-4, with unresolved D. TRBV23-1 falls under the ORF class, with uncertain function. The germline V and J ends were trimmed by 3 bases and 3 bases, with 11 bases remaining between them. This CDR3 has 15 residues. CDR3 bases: TGCGCCAGCAGTCAGGGCAGCCCGGCTAATGAAAAACTGTTTTTT. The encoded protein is CASSQGSPANEKLFF.

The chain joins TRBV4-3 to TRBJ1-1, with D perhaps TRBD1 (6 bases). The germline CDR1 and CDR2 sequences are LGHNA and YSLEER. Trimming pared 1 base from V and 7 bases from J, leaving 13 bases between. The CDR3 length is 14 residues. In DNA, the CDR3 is TGCGCCAGCAGCCAAGCCGGGGGCGCAGGTGAAGCTTTCTTT. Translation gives CASSQAGGAGEAFF.